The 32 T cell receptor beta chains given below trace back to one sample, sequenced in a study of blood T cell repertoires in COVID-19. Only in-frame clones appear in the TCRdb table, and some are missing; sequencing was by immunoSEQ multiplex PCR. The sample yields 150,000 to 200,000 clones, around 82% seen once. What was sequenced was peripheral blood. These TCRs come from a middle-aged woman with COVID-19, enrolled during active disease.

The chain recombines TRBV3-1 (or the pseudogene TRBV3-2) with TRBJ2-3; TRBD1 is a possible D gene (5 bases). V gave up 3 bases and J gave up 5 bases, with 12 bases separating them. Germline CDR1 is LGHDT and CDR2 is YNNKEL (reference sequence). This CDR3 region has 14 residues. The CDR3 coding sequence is TGTGCCAGCAGCCAGGACATACCCTTAGATACGCAGTATTTT. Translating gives CASSQDIPLDTQYF.

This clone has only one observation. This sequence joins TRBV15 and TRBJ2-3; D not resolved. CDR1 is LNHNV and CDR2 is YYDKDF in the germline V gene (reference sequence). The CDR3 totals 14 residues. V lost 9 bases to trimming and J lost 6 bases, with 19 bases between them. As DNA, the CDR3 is TGTGCCACTTCATCGAGCTGGCGGAAGGATACGCAGTATTTT. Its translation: CATSSSWRKDTQYF.

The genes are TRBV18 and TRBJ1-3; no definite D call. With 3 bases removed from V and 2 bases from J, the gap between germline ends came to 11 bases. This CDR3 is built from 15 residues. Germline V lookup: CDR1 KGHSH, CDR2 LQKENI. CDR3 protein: CASSPDPRAGNTIYF. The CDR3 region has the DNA TGTGCCAGCTCACCTGACCCGAGGGCTGGAAACACCATATATTTT.

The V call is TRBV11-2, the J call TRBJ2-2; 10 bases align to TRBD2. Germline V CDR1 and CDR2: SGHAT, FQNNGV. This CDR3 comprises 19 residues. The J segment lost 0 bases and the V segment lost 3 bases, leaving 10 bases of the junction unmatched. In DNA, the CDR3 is TGTGCCAGCAGCTTTAACCCCAGGACTAGCGGTGCGAACACCGGGGAGCTGTTTTTT. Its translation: CASSFNPRTSGANTGELFF.

CDR3 amino acids: CASSLVGGVGETQYF. The CDR3 DNA follows: TGTGCCAGCAGCTTGGTTGGAGGGGTTGGGGAGACCCAGTACTTC. The chain recombines TRBV5-6 with TRBJ2-5; tentative D call: TRBD2 (6 bases). Germline V lookup: CDR1 SGHDT, CDR2 YYEEEE. The V end was cut by 0 bases, the J end by 5 bases, with 14 bases between. The length of the CDR3 is 15 residues.

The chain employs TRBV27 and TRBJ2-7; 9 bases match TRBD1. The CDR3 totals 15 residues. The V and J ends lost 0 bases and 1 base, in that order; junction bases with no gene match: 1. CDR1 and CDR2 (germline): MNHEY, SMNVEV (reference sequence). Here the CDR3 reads CASSLSGTGSYEQYV. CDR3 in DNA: TGTGCCAGCAGTTTATCTGGGACAGGGTCCTACGAGCAGTACGTC.

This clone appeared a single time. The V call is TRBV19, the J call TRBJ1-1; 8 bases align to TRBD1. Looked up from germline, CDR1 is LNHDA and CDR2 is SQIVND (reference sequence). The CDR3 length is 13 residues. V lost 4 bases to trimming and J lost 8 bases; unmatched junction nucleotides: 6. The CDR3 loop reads CASSRDRGEEAFF. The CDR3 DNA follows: TGTGCCAGTAGTAGAGACAGGGGCGAGGAAGCTTTCTTT.

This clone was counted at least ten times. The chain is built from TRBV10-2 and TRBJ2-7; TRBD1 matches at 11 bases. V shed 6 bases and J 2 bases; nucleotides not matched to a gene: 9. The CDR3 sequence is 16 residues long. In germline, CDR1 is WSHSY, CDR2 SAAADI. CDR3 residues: CASSTIGQGATYEQYF. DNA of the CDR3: TGCGCCAGCAGCACAATCGGACAGGGGGCCACCTACGAGCAGTACTTC.

CDR3: CASSRRVDNQPQHF. CDR3 nucleotides: TGTGCCAGCAGTCGGAGGGTCGACAATCAGCCCCAGCATTTT. This chain uses TRBV6-5 with TRBJ1-5; D remains ambiguous. V was pared by 5 bases and J by 3 bases, with 11 bases between. The V gene's germline CDR1 is MNHEY and CDR2 SVGAGI. CDR3 size: 14 residues.

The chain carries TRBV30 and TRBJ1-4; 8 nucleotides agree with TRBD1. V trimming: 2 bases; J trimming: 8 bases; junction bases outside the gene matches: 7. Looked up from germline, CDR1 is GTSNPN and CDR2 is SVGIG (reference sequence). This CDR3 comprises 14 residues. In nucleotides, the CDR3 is TGTGCCTGGAGTTTGGACAGGGTGGTCGAAAAACTGTTTTTT. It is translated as CAWSLDRVVEKLFF.

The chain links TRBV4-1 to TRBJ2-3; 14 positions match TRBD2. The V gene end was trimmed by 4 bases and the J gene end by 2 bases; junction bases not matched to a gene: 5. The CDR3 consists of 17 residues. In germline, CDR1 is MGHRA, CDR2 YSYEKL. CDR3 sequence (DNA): TGCGCCAGCAGCCTTCGACTAGCGGGAGGGTTCACAGATACGCAGTATTTT. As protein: CASSLRLAGGFTDTQYF.

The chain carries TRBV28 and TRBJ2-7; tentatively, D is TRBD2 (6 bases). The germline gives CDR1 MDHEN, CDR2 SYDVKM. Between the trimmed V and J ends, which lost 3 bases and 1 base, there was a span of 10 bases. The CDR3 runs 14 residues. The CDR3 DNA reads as TGTGCCAGCAGTTTCGGAGGGGCGTCCTACGAGCAGTACGTC. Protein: CASSFGGASYEQYV.

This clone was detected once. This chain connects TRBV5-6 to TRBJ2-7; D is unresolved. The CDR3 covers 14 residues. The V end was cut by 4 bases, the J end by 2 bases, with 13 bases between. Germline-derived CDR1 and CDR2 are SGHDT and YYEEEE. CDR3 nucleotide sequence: TGTGCCAGCAGCGCCCGACTTGTGCCCTACGAGCAGTACGTC. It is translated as CASSARLVPYEQYV.

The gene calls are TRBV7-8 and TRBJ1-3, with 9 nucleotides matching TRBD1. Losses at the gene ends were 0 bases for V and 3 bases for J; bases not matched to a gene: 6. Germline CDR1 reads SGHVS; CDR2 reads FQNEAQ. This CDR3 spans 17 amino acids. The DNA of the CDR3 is TGTGCCAGCAGCTTAGCGAAGACAGGGGGTGGTGGAAACACCATATATTTT. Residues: CASSLAKTGGGGNTIYF.

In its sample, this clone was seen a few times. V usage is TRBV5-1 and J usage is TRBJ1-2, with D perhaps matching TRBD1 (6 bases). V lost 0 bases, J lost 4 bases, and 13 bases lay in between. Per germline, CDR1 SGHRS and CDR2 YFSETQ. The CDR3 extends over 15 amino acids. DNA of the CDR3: TGCGCCAGCAGCTTGGCCGGGGGGCACGGCTATGGCTACACCTTC. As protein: CASSLAGGHGYGYTF. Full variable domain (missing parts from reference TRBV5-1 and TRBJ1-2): KAGVTQTPRYLIKTRGQQVTLSCSPISGHRSVSWYQQTPGQGLQFLFEYFSETQRNKGNFPGRFSGRQFSNSRSEMNVSTLELGDSALYLCASSLAGGHGYGYTFGSGTRLTVV.

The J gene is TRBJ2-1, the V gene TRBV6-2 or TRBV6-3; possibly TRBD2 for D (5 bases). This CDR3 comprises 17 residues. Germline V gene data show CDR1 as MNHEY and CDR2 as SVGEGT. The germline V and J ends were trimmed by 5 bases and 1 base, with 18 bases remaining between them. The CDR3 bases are TGTGCCAGCAGTAGCGTCCTTTACCGGAGGTCCTACAATGAGCAGTTCTTC. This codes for CASSSVLYRRSYNEQFF.

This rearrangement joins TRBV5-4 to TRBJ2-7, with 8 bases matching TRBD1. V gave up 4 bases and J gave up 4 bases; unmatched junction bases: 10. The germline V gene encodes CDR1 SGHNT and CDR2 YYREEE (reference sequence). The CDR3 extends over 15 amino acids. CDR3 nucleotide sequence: TGTGCCAGCAGCGCCCCCGGGCAGGGGGCATACGAGCAGTACTTC. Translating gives CASSAPGQGAYEQYF.

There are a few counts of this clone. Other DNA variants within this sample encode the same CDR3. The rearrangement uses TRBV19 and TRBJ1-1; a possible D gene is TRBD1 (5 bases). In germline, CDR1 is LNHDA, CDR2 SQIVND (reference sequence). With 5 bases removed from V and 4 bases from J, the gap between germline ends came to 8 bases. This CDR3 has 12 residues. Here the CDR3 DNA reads TGTGCCAGTAGTCGGGGGGGCACTGAAGCTTTCTTT. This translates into CASSRGGTEAFF.

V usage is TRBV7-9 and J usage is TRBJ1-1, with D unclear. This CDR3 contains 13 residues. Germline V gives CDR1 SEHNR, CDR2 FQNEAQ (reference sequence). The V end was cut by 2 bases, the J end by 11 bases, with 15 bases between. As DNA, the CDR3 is TGTGCCAGCAGCTTAAGGCTCGCGGAAGAGGCTTTCTTT. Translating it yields CASSLRLAEEAFF.

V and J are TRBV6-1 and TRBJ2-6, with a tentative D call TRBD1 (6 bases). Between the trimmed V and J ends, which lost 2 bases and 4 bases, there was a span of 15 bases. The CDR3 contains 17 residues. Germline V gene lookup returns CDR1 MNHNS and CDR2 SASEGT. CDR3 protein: CASSEITGLAGANVLTF. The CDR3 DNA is TGTGCCAGCAGTGAAATAACAGGGCTAGCAGGGGCCAACGTCCTGACTTTC.

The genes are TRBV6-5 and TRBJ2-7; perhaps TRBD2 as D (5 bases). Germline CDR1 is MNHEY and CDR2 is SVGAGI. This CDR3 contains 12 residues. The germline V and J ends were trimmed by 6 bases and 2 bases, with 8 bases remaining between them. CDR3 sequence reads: CASRDGAYEQYF. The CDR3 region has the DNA TGTGCCAGCAGAGACGGGGCCTACGAGCAGTACTTC.

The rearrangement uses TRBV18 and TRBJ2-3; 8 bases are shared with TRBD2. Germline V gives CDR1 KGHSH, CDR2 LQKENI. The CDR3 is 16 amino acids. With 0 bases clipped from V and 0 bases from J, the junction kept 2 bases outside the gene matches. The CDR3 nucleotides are TGTGCCAGCTCACCACCCCCTAGCGGGAGCACAGATACGCAGTATTTT. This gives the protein CASSPPPSGSTDTQYF.

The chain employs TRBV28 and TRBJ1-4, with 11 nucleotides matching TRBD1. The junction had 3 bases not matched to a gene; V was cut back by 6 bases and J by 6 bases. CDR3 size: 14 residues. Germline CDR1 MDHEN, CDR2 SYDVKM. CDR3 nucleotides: TGTGCCAGCAGGGGGACAGGGGGTGATGAAAAACTGTTTTTT. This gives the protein CASRGTGGDEKLFF.

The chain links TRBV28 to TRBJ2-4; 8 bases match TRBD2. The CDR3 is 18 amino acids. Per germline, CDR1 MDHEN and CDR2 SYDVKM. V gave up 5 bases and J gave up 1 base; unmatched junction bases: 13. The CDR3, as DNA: TGTGCCAGCAGTAGCCATAGCGGGATCCGACTGGCCAAAAACATTCAGTACTTC. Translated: CASSSHSGIRLAKNIQYF. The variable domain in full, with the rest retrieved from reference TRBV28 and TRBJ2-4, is DVKVTQSSRYLVKRTGEKVFLECVQDMDHENMFWYRQDPGLGLRLIYFSYDVKMKEKGDIPEGYSVSREKKERFSLILESASTNQTSMYLCASSSHSGIRLAKNIQYFGAGTRLSVL.

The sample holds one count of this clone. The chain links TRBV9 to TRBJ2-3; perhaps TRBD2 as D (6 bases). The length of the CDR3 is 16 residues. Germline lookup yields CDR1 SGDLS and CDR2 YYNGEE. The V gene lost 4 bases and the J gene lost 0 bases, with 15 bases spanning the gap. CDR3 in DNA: TGTGCCAGCAGCCCTGGGGACTTAGCTAGCACAGATACGCAGTATTTT. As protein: CASSPGDLASTDTQYF.

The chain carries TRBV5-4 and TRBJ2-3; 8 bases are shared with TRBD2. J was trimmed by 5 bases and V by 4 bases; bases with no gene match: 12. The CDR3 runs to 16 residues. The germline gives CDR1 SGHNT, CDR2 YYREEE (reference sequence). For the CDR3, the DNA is TGTGCCAGCAGCCCCCCCCGCCGGGGGGGCGTAGATACGCAGTATTTT. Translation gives CASSPPRRGGVDTQYF.

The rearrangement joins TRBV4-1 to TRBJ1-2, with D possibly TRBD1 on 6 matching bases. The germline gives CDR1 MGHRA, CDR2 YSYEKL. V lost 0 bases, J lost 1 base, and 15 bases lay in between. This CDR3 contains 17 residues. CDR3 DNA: TGCGCCAGCAGCCAAGATGAGGCAACAGGGAGTAACTATGGCTACACCTTC. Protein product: CASSQDEATGSNYGYTF.

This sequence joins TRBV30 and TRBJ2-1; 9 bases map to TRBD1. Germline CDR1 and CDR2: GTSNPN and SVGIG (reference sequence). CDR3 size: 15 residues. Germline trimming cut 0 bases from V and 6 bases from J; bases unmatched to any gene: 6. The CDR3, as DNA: TGTGCCTGGAGTGTATGGGACAGGGAAGGCAATGAGCAGTTCTTC. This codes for CAWSVWDREGNEQFF.

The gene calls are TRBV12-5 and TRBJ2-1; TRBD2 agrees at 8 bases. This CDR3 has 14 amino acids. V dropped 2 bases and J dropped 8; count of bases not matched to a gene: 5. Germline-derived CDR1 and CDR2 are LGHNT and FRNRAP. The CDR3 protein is CASGLWGLDDEQFF. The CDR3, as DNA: TGTGCTAGTGGTTTGTGGGGACTAGACGATGAGCAGTTCTTC.

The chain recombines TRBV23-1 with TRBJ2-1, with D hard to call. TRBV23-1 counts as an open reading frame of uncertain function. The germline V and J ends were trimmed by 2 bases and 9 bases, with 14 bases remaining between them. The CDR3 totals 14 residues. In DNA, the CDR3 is TGCGCCAGCAGTCAAAAGGTCCCCTGGAGTGAGCAGTTCTTC. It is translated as CASSQKVPWSEQFF.

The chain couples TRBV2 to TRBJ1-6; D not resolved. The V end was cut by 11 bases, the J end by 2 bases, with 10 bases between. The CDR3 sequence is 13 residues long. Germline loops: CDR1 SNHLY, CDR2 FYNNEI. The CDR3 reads CADRETYNSPLHF. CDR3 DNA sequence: TGTGCCGACCGGGAGACCTATAATTCACCCCTCCACTTT.

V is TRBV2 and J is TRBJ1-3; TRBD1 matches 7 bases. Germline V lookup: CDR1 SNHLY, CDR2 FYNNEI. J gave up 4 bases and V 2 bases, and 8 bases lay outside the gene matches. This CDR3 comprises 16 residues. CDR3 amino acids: CASSELLTGDGNTIYF. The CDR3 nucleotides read TGTGCCAGCAGTGAACTCCTAACAGGGGACGGAAACACCATATATTTT.